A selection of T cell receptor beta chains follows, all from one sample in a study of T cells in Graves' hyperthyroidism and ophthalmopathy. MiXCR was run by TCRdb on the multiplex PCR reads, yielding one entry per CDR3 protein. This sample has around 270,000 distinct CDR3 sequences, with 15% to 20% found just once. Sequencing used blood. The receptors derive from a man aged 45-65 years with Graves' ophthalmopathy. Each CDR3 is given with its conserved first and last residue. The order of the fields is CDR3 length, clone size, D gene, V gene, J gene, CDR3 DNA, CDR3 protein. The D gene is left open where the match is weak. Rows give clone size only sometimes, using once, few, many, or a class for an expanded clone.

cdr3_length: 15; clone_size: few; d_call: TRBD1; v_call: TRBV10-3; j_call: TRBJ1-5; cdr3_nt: TGTGCCATCGGGGACAGGGATGTTAGTGATCAGCCCCAGCATTTT; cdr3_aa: CAIGDRDVSDQPQHF
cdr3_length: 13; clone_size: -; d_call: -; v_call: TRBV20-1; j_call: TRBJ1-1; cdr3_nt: TGCAGTGCTAGAGTTGGGGTGGGCACTGAAGCTTTCTTT; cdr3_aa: CSARVGVGTEAFF
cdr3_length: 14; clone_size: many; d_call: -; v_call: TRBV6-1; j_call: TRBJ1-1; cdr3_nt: TGTGCCAGCACCACCGGACACACGAACACTGAAGCTTTCTTT; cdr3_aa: CASTTGHTNTEAFF
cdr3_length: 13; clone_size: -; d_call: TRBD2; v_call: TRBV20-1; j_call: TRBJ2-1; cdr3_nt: TGCAGTGCTAGGACTAGCGCCGACAATGAGCAGTTCTTC; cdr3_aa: CSARTSADNEQFF
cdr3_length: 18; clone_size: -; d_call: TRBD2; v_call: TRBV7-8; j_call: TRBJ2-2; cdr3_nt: TGTGCCAGCAGCGGGGGGACTAGCGGGAGGTCCGGGACCGGGGAGCTGTTTTTT; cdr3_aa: CASSGGTSGRSGTGELFF
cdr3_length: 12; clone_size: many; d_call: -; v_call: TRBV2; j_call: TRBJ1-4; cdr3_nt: TGTGCCAGCAGGAATCCCAGAGAAAAACTGTTTTTT; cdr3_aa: CASRNPREKLFF
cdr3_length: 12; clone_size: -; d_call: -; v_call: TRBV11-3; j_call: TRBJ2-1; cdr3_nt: TGTGCCAGCAGTGAGGAACACAATGAGCAGTTCTTC; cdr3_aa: CASSEEHNEQFF
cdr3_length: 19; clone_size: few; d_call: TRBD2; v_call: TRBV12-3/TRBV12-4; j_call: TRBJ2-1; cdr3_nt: TGTGCCAGCAGTTTTGAACTAGCGGGAGGGCGGAGCTCCTACAATGAGCAGTTCTTC; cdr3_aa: CASSFELAGGRSSYNEQFF
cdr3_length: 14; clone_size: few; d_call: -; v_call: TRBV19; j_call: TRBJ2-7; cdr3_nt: TGTGCCAGTAGCCTGACAGGTCTCCCTTCCGAGCAGTACTTC; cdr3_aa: CASSLTGLPSEQYF
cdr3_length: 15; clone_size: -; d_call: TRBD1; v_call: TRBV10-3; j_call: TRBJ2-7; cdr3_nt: TGTGCCATCAGTGAAGGGGACAGGGAACTTTACGAGCAGTACTTC; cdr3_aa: CAISEGDRELYEQYF
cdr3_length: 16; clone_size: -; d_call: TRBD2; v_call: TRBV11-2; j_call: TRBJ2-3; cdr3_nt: TGTGCCAGCAGCATTAGCGGGAGGGCCAGCACAGATACGCAGTATTTT; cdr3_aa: CASSISGRASTDTQYF
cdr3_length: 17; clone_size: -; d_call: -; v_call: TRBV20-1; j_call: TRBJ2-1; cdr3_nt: TGCAGTGCCGAGGGACCTGTAGCGGTCCTTCTTTACAATGAGCAGTTCTTC; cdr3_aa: CSAEGPVAVLLYNEQFF
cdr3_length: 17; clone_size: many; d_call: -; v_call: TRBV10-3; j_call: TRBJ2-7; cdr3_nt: TGTGCCATCAGTGAACCCCCTGTCCCCTCCAGCTCCTACGAGCAGTACTTC; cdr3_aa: CAISEPPVPSSSYEQYF
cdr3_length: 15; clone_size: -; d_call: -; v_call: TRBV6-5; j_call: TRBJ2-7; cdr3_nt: TGTGCCAGCAGTTACGTGGGGACTTCCTCCTACGAGCAGTACTTC; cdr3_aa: CASSYVGTSSYEQYF
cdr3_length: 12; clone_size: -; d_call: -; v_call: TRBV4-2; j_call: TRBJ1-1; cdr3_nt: TGTGCCAGCAGCCGCGATCAAGGCCGGGCTTTCTTT; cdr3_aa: CASSRDQGRAFF
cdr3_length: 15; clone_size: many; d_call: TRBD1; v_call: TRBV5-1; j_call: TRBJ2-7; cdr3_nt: TGCGCCAGCAGCTTATCCGGGACAGGGCTTTCCGAGCAGTACTTC; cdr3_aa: CASSLSGTGLSEQYF
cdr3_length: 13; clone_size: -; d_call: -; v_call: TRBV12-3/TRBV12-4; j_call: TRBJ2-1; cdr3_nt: TGTGCCAGCAGTCTTACAGAGACCAATGAGCAGTTCTTC; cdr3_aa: CASSLTETNEQFF
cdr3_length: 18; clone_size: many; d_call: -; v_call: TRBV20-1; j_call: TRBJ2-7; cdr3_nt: TGCAGTGCTAGAGATCCGTATCAGTACAGAGGTAGGTCCTACGAGCAGTACTTC; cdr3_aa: CSARDPYQYRGRSYEQYF
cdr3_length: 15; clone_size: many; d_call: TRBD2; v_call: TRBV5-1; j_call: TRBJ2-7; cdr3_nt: TGCGCCAGCAGCTTGCCGGGACTAGCGGAAGGGGAGCAGTACTTC; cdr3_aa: CASSLPGLAEGEQYF
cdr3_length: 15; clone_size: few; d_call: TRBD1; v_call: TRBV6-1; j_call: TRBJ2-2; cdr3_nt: TGTGCCAGCAGACGGACAGGGGGTAACACCGGGGAGCTGTTTTTT; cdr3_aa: CASRRTGGNTGELFF
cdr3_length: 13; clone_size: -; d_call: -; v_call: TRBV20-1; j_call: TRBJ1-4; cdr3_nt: TGCAGTGCTAGACACAGAACTAATGAAAAACTGTTTTTT; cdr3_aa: CSARHRTNEKLFF
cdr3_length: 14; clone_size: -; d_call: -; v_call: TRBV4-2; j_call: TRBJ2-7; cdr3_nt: TGTGCCAGCAGCCAAGACTGGATCTCCTACGAGCAGTACTTC; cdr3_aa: CASSQDWISYEQYF
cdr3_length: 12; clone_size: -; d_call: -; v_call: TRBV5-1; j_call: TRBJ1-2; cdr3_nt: TGCGCCAGCAGCCCCCAGTTGGGCGGCTACACCTTC; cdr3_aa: CASSPQLGGYTF
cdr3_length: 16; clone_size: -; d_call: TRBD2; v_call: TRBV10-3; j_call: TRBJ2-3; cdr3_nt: TGTGCCACGAGAGGGACTAGCGGGAGGTACACAGATACGCAGTATTTT; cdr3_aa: CATRGTSGRYTDTQYF
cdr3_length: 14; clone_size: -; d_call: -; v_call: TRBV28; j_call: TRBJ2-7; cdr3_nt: TGTGCCAGCAGTTCTCCTCAGGGCTCCTACGAGCAGTACTTC; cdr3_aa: CASSSPQGSYEQYF
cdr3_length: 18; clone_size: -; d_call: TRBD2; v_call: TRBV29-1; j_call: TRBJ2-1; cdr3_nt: TGCAGCATTGGCTCGCGGCTAGCGGGTGAGAGCTCCTACAATGAGCAGTTCTTC; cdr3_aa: CSIGSRLAGESSYNEQFF
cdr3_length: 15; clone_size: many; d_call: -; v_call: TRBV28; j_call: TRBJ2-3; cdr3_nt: TGTGCCAGCAGTTCCTGGGCTGCTAGCACAGATACGCAGTATTTT; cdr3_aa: CASSSWAASTDTQYF
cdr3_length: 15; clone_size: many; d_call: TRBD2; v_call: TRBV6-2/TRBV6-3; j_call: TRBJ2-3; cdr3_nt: TGTGCCAGCAGCTCGCTAGCGGGAATAACAGATACGCAGTATTTT; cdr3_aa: CASSSLAGITDTQYF
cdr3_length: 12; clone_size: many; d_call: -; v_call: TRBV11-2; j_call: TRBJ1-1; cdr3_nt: TGTGCCAGCAGCTTAGGGGTCGCTGAAGCTTTCTTT; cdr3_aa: CASSLGVAEAFF
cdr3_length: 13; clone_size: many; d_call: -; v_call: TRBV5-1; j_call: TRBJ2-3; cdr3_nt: TGCGCCAGCAGCATCGGGACATCAGATACGCAGTATTTT; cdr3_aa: CASSIGTSDTQYF
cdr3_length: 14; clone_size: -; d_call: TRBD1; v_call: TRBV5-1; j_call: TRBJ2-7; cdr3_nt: TGCGCCAGCAGCTCGACAGGGGGTAACTACGAGCAGTACTTC; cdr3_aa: CASSSTGGNYEQYF
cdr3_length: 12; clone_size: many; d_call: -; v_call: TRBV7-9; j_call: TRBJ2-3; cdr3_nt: TGTGCCAGCGAAGGGGAGTTCGATACGCAGTATTTT; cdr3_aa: CASEGEFDTQYF
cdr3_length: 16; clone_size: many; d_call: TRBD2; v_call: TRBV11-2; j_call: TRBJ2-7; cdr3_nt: TGTGCCAGCAGCCCTGCCGGACTAGCGGTTCTCTACGAGCAGTACTTC; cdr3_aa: CASSPAGLAVLYEQYF
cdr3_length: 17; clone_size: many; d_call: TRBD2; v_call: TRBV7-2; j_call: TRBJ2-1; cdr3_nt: TGTGCCAGCAGCTTAATCCCTAGGGGACTAGCCTTCAATGAGCAGTTCTTC; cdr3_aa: CASSLIPRGLAFNEQFF
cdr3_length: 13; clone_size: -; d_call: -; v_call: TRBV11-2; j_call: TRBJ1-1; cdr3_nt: TGTGCCAGCAGCTTATATTCGAACACTGAAGCTTTCTTT; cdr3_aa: CASSLYSNTEAFF
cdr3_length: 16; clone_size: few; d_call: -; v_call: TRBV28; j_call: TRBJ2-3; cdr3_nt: TGTGCCAGCAGCCTCCCCGGGAGCCGGAGCACAGATACGCAGTATTTT; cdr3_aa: CASSLPGSRSTDTQYF
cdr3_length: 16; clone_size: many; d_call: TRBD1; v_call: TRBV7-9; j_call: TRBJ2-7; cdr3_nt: TGTGCCAGCAGCCGGGGTGGGAGCCAGGGGGCCTACGAGCAGTACTTC; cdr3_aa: CASSRGGSQGAYEQYF